These 20 T cell receptor beta chains were all obtained from the same sample, sequenced in a study of cytomegalovirus exposure and HLA in healthy donors. Amplification used 60 Vbeta primers and 13 Jbeta primers. Assay: immunoSEQ multiplex PCR; the TCRdb copy retains only in-frame clones and omits some. Of 100,000 to 150,000 clones in the sample, approximately 77% were seen once. The sample was PBMCs. The receptors derive from a man aged 50 to 59 in good health and CMV-seropositive.

This sequence joins TRBV25-1 and TRBJ2-2; the D gene is possibly TRBD1 (6 bases). Trimming stripped 4 bases from V and 5 bases from J, with 11 bases between. The CDR3 is 14 residues long. Germline V CDR1 and CDR2: MGHDK, SYGVNS. This CDR3 reads CASSGTAITGELFF. The CDR3 nucleotides are TGTGCCAGCAGTGGGACAGCGATTACCGGGGAGCTGTTTTTT.

This clone appeared a single time. The chain couples TRBV7-2 to TRBJ1-5, with D possibly TRBD1 on 5 matching bases. CDR3 size: 13 residues. V gave up 5 bases and J gave up 9 bases, with 14 bases separating them. The germline V gene has CDR1 SGHTA and CDR2 FQGNSA. The CDR3 DNA is TGTGCCAGCAGCCAAGGGGCAAATTGGCCCCAGCATTTT. It specifies CASSQGANWPQHF.

The chain carries TRBV30 and TRBJ1-5, with D perhaps matching TRBD1 (6 bases). Trimming left V 2 bases short and J 6 bases short, with 11 bases between. CDR3 length: 13 amino acids. Germline assignment: CDR1 GTSNPN and CDR2 SVGIG (reference sequence). DNA of the CDR3: TGTGCCTGGAGTTTACAGGGCGGTCAGCCCCAGCATTTT. Protein sequence: CAWSLQGGQPQHF.

The chain uses TRBV2 and TRBJ1-6; D might be TRBD1 (6 bases). The CDR3 is made up of 15 amino acids. V was clipped by 6 bases and J by 5 bases, with 14 bases between them. Looked up from germline, CDR1 is SNHLY and CDR2 is FYNNEI. The CDR3 protein is CASSLYGQNNSPLHF. In DNA form, the CDR3 reads TGTGCCAGCAGCCTTTACGGACAGAATAATTCACCCCTCCACTTT.

CDR3 amino acids: CASSQDTGANYGYTF. Here the CDR3 DNA reads TGCGCCAGCAGCCAAGACACAGGAGCCAACTATGGCTACACCTTC. The chain combines TRBV4-3 with TRBJ1-2; the D gene is possibly TRBD1 (5 bases). The CDR3 extends over 15 amino acids. V lost 0 bases, J lost 2 bases, and 10 bases lay in between. CDR1 is LGHNA, CDR2 YSLEER, per germline.

The chain carries TRBV4-2 and TRBJ2-2; D perhaps matches TRBD2 (7 bases). Germline CDR1 is LGHNA and CDR2 is YNFKEQ. V was pared by 4 bases and J by 5 bases, with 17 bases between. The CDR3 runs to 16 residues. CDR3 DNA sequence: TGTGCCAGCAGCCTGACTAGCAGGGGAGGGACCGGGGAGCTGTTTTTT. Its protein is CASSLTSRGGTGELFF.

The rearrangement uses TRBV5-1 and TRBJ2-5; 11 nucleotides line up with TRBD2. V dropped 3 bases and J dropped 2; count of bases not matched to a gene: 6. CDR3 length: 16 amino acids. Germline CDR1 is SGHRS and CDR2 is YFSETQ. The CDR3 coding sequence is TGCGCCAGCAGCTCTGGGACTAGCGGACTACAAGAGACCCAGTACTTC. Protein sequence: CASSSGTSGLQETQYF. Full variable domain (rest looked up from reference TRBV5-1 and TRBJ2-5): KAGVTQTPRYLIKTRGQQVTLSCSPISGHRSVSWYQQTPGQGLQFLFEYFSETQRNKGNFPGRFSGRQFSNSRSEMNVSTLELGDSALYLCASSSGTSGLQETQYFGPGTRLLVL.

V is TRBV5-8 and J is TRBJ1-4, with a weak D call TRBD1 (5 bases). The CDR3 covers 16 residues. Germline lookup yields CDR1 SGHTS and CDR2 YDEGEE. Trimming stripped 4 bases from V and 7 bases from J, with 20 bases between. The CDR3 reads CASSPPLGRGFEKLFF. As DNA, the CDR3 is TGTGCCAGCAGCCCCCCCCTGGGGAGGGGATTTGAAAAACTGTTTTTT.

This chain connects TRBV7-3 to TRBJ2-5; tentative D call: TRBD1 (5 bases). The last part of the DNA fits TRBJ2-7 better; the J call may be wrong. Germline assignment: CDR1 SGHTA and CDR2 FQGTGA. The CDR3 is made up of 15 amino acids. CDR3 sequence reads: CASSQGASELNEQYF. In DNA form, the CDR3 reads TGTGCCAGCAGCCAAGGGGCAAGCGAACTAAACGAGCAGTACTTC.

This clone was counted a few times. The rearrangement joins TRBV27 to TRBJ2-1, with 10 bases lining up with TRBD2. Germline CDR1 is MNHEY and CDR2 is SMNVEV (reference sequence). V trimming: 5 bases; J trimming: 4 bases; junction bases outside the gene matches: 11. This CDR3 is built from 17 residues. The CDR3 DNA reads as TGTGCCAGCAGTCCACGCGTATTAGCGGGGGGATACAATGAGCAGTTCTTC. Translation: CASSPRVLAGGYNEQFF.

The chain combines TRBV2 with TRBJ2-1; TRBD2 matches at 10 bases. The junction had 3 bases not matched to a gene; V was cut back by 5 bases and J by 2 bases. CDR1 SNHLY and CDR2 FYNNEI come from the germline V gene. This CDR3 has 15 residues. CDR3 loop: CASSRTSGPYNEQFF. The CDR3 DNA is TGTGCCAGCAGTAGGACTAGCGGACCCTACAATGAGCAGTTCTTC.

J is TRBJ1-2 and V is TRBV16; D is uncertain. Germline V gene sequence: CDR1 KGHSY, CDR2 FQNENV. The CDR3 covers 14 residues. V was pared by 4 bases and J by 2 bases, with 11 bases between. The CDR3 region is CASSRRGSNYGYTF. The CDR3 coding sequence is TGTGCCAGCAGCCGTCGGGGATCCAACTATGGCTACACCTTC.

This clone was found a few times. The CDR3 loop is CASSRGQGAYQPQHF. In nucleotides, the CDR3 is TGCGCCAGCAGCCGGGGACAGGGGGCTTATCAGCCCCAGCATTTT. The chain links TRBV4-1 to TRBJ1-5; TRBD1 matches at 12 bases. In germline, CDR1 is MGHRA, CDR2 YSYEKL. The ends lost 4 bases at V and 5 bases at J; junction bases unmatched: 3. The CDR3 has 15 residues.

The chain links TRBV6-5 to TRBJ2-3; 7 nucleotides agree with TRBD1. The J segment lost 7 bases and the V segment lost 6 bases, leaving 13 bases of the junction unmatched. The CDR3 totals 15 residues. Germline loops: CDR1 MNHEY, CDR2 SVGAGI. The CDR3 spells CASRHRDRPSYTQYF. The CDR3 DNA is TGTGCCAGCAGACACCGGGACAGACCTTCCTATACGCAGTATTTT.

The chain recombines TRBV6-6 with TRBJ1-5, with 8 bases that match TRBD1. CDR1 is MNHNY and CDR2 is SVGAGI in the germline V gene (reference sequence). This CDR3 comprises 16 residues. The ends lost 7 bases at V and 10 bases at J; junction bases unmatched: 18. CDR3 DNA: TGTGCCAGCAACCAACAGGGGGGGGCGCTGAGTGATCCCCAGCATTTT. The encoded protein is CASNQQGGALSDPQHF.

This chain connects TRBV5-6 to TRBJ1-5; perhaps TRBD1 as D (5 bases). Germline-derived CDR1 and CDR2 are SGHDT and YYEEEE. The CDR3 is 15 residues long. Trimming stripped 1 base from V and 9 bases from J, with 17 bases between. CDR3 DNA sequence: TGTGCCAGCAGCTTGTTTTCGGCAAACGGGGGGCCCCAGCATTTT. Protein: CASSLFSANGGPQHF.

The chain has TRBV19 and TRBJ1-2; 8 nucleotides match TRBD1. Trimming removed 11 bases from V and 5 bases from J; junction bases left unmatched: 13. CDR3 length equals 14 residues. The germline V gene has CDR1 LNHDA and CDR2 SQIVND (reference sequence). This CDR3 is CACSGTGGTYGYTF. For the CDR3, the DNA is TGTGCCTGCTCCGGGACAGGAGGGACTTATGGCTACACCTTC.

J is TRBJ1-1 and V is TRBV29-1; 7 bases agree with TRBD1. After removal of 7 bases from V and 6 bases from J, the junction contained 29 bases not matched to a gene. CDR1 is SQVTM and CDR2 is ANQGSEA in the germline V gene. The CDR3 sequence is 19 residues long. The CDR3 spells CSALGTVEQDGVWEAEAFF. In DNA form, the CDR3 reads TGCAGCGCCCTGGGGACAGTTGAACAGGATGGGGTTTGGGAAGCTGAAGCTTTCTTT.

In this sample, this clone turned up once. The chain couples TRBV7-9 to TRBJ1-4, with 7 bases identical to TRBD1. Trimming removed 4 bases from V and 8 bases from J; junction bases left unmatched: 7. The CDR3 totals 14 residues. The V gene's germline CDR1 is SEHNR and CDR2 FQNEAQ (reference sequence). The CDR3 coding sequence is TGTGCCAGCAGCTCAGACAGGGACGGAGAAAAACTGTTTTTT. This encodes CASSSDRDGEKLFF.

V and J are TRBV5-4 and TRBJ2-3, with 12 bases lining up with TRBD2. Trimming at V came to 4 bases and at J to 7 bases, leaving 10 bases not matched to a gene. CDR1 and CDR2 from the germline V gene are SGHNT and YYREEE (reference sequence). This CDR3 is 16 amino acids long. The CDR3 region is CASSVTSGGRGNTQYF. CDR3 DNA sequence: TGTGCCAGCAGCGTCACTAGCGGGGGGCGGGGTAATACGCAGTATTTT.